Listed here are 29 T cell receptor beta chains from one sample, sequenced in a study of PD-L1 blockade in urothelial cancer. The assay was immunoSEQ multiplex PCR, and TCRdb's table has in-frame clones only and misses some. The sample consists of some 57,000 clones, approximately 84% of them appearing once. Time point here: pretreatment peripheral blood. The starting material was PBMCs, obtained around atezolizumab (anti-PD-L1) treatment. The receptors were sampled from a man aged 50 to 60 with urothelial cancer.

The rearrangement joins TRBV21-1 to TRBJ2-2; the table's D call, TRBD1, has no DNA check behind it. TRBV21-1 is assigned pseudogene status. The CDR3 has 17 residues. For the CDR3, the DNA is TGTGCCAGCAGCTGGGAACAGGGGATCGCGGGCACCGGGGAGCTGTTTTTT. Translation gives CASSWEQGIAGTGELFF.

V gene TRBV15 combines with J gene TRBJ1-5; D uncertain. Germline-derived CDR1 and CDR2 are LNHNV and YYDKDF (reference sequence). Trimming took off 0 bases at V and 5 bases at J, with 5 bases between the two ends. The CDR3 contains 13 residues. The CDR3 nucleotides are TGTGCCACCAGCAGAGATTTCGATCAGCCCCAGCATTTT. This sequence encodes CATSRDFDQPQHF.

V gene TRBV21-1 combines with J gene TRBJ2-3; the DNA was not compared with TRBD2, the D call given in the table. TRBV21-1 is a recognized pseudogene. The CDR3 loop spans 12 amino acids. CDR3 sequence: CASSKPRDTQYF. Here the CDR3 DNA reads TGTGCCAGCAGCAAACCGAGGGATACGCAGTATTTT.

The V call is TRBV25-1, the J call TRBJ1-2; 7 bases fit TRBD1. In germline, CDR1 is MGHDK, CDR2 SYGVNS. This CDR3 is built from 14 residues. V gave up 2 bases and J gave up 4 bases; unmatched junction bases: 4. CDR3 sequence: CASSEGQGVYGYTF. CDR3 nucleotide sequence: TGTGCCAGCAGTGAAGGGCAGGGGGTCTATGGCTACACCTTC.

The chain combines TRBV14 with TRBJ2-7; maybe TRBD1 (6 bases). The length of the CDR3 is 16 residues. V dropped 3 bases and J dropped 3 bases, with 18 bases sitting between them. Germline-derived CDR1 and CDR2 are SGHDN and FVKESK. CDR3 nucleotides: TGTGCCAGCAGCCATGATATGTCGGGACAAAACTACGAGCAGTACTTC. Protein sequence: CASSHDMSGQNYEQYF.

This chain uses TRBV2 with TRBJ2-2; D gene unclear. V shed 2 bases and J shed 5 bases, with 12 bases lying between them. CDR1 is SNHLY, CDR2 FYNNEI, per germline. The CDR3 runs 15 residues. The CDR3 coding sequence is TGTGCCAGCAGTGAACCCCACTCCACTACCGGGGAGCTGTTTTTT. It encodes CASSEPHSTTGELFF.

The chain couples TRBV29-1 to TRBJ1-2; TRBD1 matches at 9 bases. Unmatched junction bases numbered 2, after V lost 7 bases and J lost 5 bases. CDR1 SQVTM and CDR2 ANQGSEA come from the germline V gene. This CDR3 comprises 11 residues. The CDR3 here is CSDGQGYGYTF. The CDR3 region has the DNA TGCAGCGATGGACAGGGGTATGGCTACACCTTC.

The table lists this clone with a count of one. This chain joins TRBV14 and TRBJ1-2; D perhaps matches TRBD1 (5 bases). The V gene lost 1 base and the J gene lost 8 bases, with 14 bases spanning the gap. The CDR3 sequence is 14 residues long. Germline lookup yields CDR1 SGHDN and CDR2 FVKESK. The CDR3 nucleotides read TGTGCCAGCAGCCAAGGATTAGGGGTAAACGGCTACACCTTC. This gives the protein CASSQGLGVNGYTF.

V and J are TRBV27 and TRBJ2-1, with TRBD2 matching over 16 bases. The V segment lost 5 bases and the J segment 4 bases; nucleotides outside the gene matches: 8. CDR1 is MNHEY, CDR2 SMNVEV, per germline (reference sequence). The CDR3 extends over 18 amino acids. The DNA of the CDR3 is TGTGCCAGCAGTCCAGGGACTAGCGGGAGGGCCAGGTACAATGAGCAGTTCTTC. Translation gives CASSPGTSGRARYNEQFF.

This clone was seen only once. This chain connects TRBV15 to TRBJ2-7, with D possibly TRBD2 on 7 matching bases. V was cut by 1 base and J by 5 bases, with 15 bases left in between. CDR1 is LNHNV, CDR2 YYDKDF, per germline (reference sequence). The CDR3 has 15 residues. The CDR3, as DNA: TGTGCCACCAGCAGAGTATGGGGGGGCCTCAACGAGCAGTACTTC. This translates into CATSRVWGGLNEQYF.

This rearrangement joins TRBV7-3 to TRBJ1-1; unclear D gene. V lost 6 bases and J 0 bases, leaving 8 bases between the germline ends. The length of the CDR3 is 13 residues. CDR1 is SGHTA and CDR2 is FQGTGA in the germline V gene. The CDR3 DNA is TGTGCCAGCAGTCCCGCGTTGAACACTGAAGCTTTCTTT. It translates to CASSPALNTEAFF.

V gene TRBV19 combines with J gene TRBJ2-7; TRBD1 matches at 7 bases. With 5 bases clipped from V and 0 bases from J, the junction kept 7 bases outside the gene matches. This CDR3 is 15 amino acids long. The V gene's germline CDR1 is LNHDA and CDR2 SQIVND (reference sequence). The CDR3 reads CASSDLQGNSYEQYF. The CDR3 nucleotides read TGTGCCAGTAGTGACCTACAGGGGAACTCCTACGAGCAGTACTTC.

The V and J genes are TRBV27 and TRBJ2-7; 11 bases fit TRBD2. Germline V CDR1 and CDR2: MNHEY, SMNVEV (reference sequence). The ends lost 6 bases at V and 2 bases at J; junction bases unmatched: 9. The CDR3 sequence is 16 residues long. The CDR3 DNA is TGTGCCAGCAGGGGATTGATAGCGGGAGGGACCTACGAGCAGTACTTC. Its translation is CASRGLIAGGTYEQYF.

V usage is TRBV5-1 and J usage is TRBJ2-2; 11 bases are a match to TRBD2. Trimming took 4 bases from V and 5 from J; bases not matched to a gene: 13. Germline V gives CDR1 SGHRS, CDR2 YFSETQ. CDR3 length: 18 residues. The CDR3, as DNA: TGCGCCAGCAGCCTGTGGGAAGTAGCGGGAGGGTCTACCGGGGAGCTGTTTTTT. The encoded protein is CASSLWEVAGGSTGELFF.

This chain links TRBV6-6 with TRBJ2-7; 7 nucleotides match TRBD1. The CDR3 sequence is 15 residues long. With 6 bases clipped from V and 2 bases from J, the junction kept 10 bases outside the gene matches. Germline loops: CDR1 MNHNY, CDR2 SVGAGI (reference sequence). The CDR3 DNA is TGTGCCAGCAGCTACGGGACAGTCCGGGCCTACGAGCAGTACTTC. Translation: CASSYGTVRAYEQYF.

J is TRBJ1-1 and V is TRBV29-1; unclear D gene. V was clipped by 4 bases and J by 1 base, with 10 bases between them. CDR1 is SQVTM and CDR2 is ANQGSEA in the germline V gene. This CDR3 contains 13 residues. CDR3 DNA: TGCAGCGTTGTATCTATGTGGAACACTGAAGCTTTCTTT. It yields the protein CSVVSMWNTEAFF.

This clone appeared a few times. The V gene is TRBV7-9, the J gene TRBJ1-5; 12 nucleotides line up with TRBD1. V was pared by 5 bases and J by 6 bases, with 17 bases of the junction left unmatched. Germline V lookup: CDR1 SEHNR, CDR2 FQNEAQ (reference sequence). This CDR3 is 19 amino acids long. The CDR3 loop is CASSALTGTGGGVGQPQHF. DNA of the CDR3: TGTGCCAGCAGCGCATTAACCGGGACAGGGGGCGGAGTGGGTCAGCCCCAGCATTTT.

J is TRBJ2-6 and V is TRBV30; tentatively, D is TRBD1 (5 bases). Germline V CDR1 and CDR2: GTSNPN, SVGIG (reference sequence). V was trimmed by 3 bases and J by 0 bases, leaving 15 bases between them. This CDR3 spans 17 amino acids. The CDR3 sequence is CAWRTGFTVSGANVLTF. The CDR3 DNA sequence: TGTGCCTGGAGAACAGGTTTCACTGTCTCTGGGGCCAACGTCCTGACTTTC. Variable domain in full (rest from reference TRBV30 and TRBJ2-6): SQTIHQWPATLVQPVGSPLSLECTVEGTSNPNLYWYRQAAGRGLQLLFYSVGIGQISSEVPQNLSASRPQDRQFILSSKKLLLSDSGFYLCAWRTGFTVSGANVLTFGAGSRLTVL.

The chain joins TRBV7-2 to TRBJ2-2; 7 nucleotides agree with TRBD2. CDR3 length equals 11 residues. The ends lost 6 bases at V and 13 bases at J; junction bases unmatched: 5. CDR1 and CDR2 from the germline V gene are SGHTA and FQGNSA. CDR3 nucleotide sequence: TGTGCCAGCAGATCTAGCGGCGGGCTGTTTTTT. Protein sequence: CASRSSGGLFF.

The chain joins TRBV11-2 to TRBJ1-6; D ambiguous. Germline V lookup: CDR1 SGHAT, CDR2 FQNNGV. Trimming pared 2 bases from V and 0 bases from J, leaving 17 bases between. The CDR3 spans 19 residues. The CDR3 nucleotides are TGTGCCAGCAGCTTATCGGGAGGTGGTGGTTTCTCCTATAATTCACCCCTCCACTTT. Amino acids: CASSLSGGGGFSYNSPLHF.

The count of this clone is one. The chain couples TRBV27 to TRBJ2-6, with a tentative D call TRBD1 (6 bases). CDR1 and CDR2 from the germline V gene are MNHEY and SMNVEV (reference sequence). Trimming took 5 bases from V and 1 from J, leaving 9 bases between them. The CDR3 has 15 residues. CDR3 in amino acids: CASSKTGSGANVLTF. CDR3 in DNA: TGTGCCAGCAGTAAAACAGGGTCTGGGGCCAACGTCCTGACTTTC.

J is TRBJ2-2 and V is TRBV10-3; 12 bases line up with TRBD1. CDR1 and CDR2 (germline): ENHRY, SYGVKD. This CDR3 is 18 amino acids long. J was trimmed by 4 bases and V by 6 bases; bases with no gene match: 12. Written as DNA, the CDR3 is TGTGCCATCAGGCCCGGGACAGGGGGCGTCCTCATCACCGGGGAGCTGTTTTTT. Translating it yields CAIRPGTGGVLITGELFF.

This clone was observed a few times. The V call is TRBV5-4, the J call TRBJ1-1, with TRBD1 matching 7 bases. This CDR3 is 14 amino acids long. V trimming: 2 bases; J trimming: 8 bases; junction bases outside the gene matches: 9. Per the germline V gene, CDR1 is SGHNT and CDR2 is YYREEE (reference sequence). CDR3 sequence: CASSFRGLGSEAFF. The CDR3 DNA follows: TGTGCCAGCAGCTTCAGGGGGTTGGGCAGCGAAGCTTTCTTT.

The CDR3 bases are TGTGCCAGCAGCAGGGGTTCTGGAGTGAACACTGAAGCTTTCTTT. Its protein is CASSRGSGVNTEAFF. The chain combines TRBV7-3 with TRBJ1-1; D is possibly TRBD1 (5 bases). The CDR3 spans 15 residues. CDR1 SGHTA and CDR2 FQGTGA come from the germline V gene. V was clipped by 5 bases and J by 0 bases, with 13 bases between them.

The chain carries TRBV7-9 and TRBJ2-3, with TRBD2 identical over 7 bases. V dropped 5 bases and J dropped 4; count of bases not matched to a gene: 12. CDR1 is SEHNR and CDR2 is FQNEAQ in the germline V gene (reference sequence). This CDR3 is 16 amino acids long. The CDR3 sequence is CASSKNAGTMADTQYF. CDR3 in DNA: TGTGCCAGCAGCAAAAATGCCGGGACTATGGCAGATACGCAGTATTTT.

The CDR3, as DNA: TGTGCCAGCAGCCCTGGCACAGGGTCTGGGGCCAACGTCCTGACTTTC. This encodes CASSPGTGSGANVLTF. The chain joins TRBV7-9 to TRBJ2-6; TRBD1 might be the D (6 bases). V was shortened by 5 bases and J by 1 base, with 12 bases between the two germline ends. Germline-derived CDR1 and CDR2 are SEHNR and FQNEAQ (reference sequence). This CDR3 has 16 amino acids.

The rearrangement uses TRBV30 and TRBJ2-5, with 7 nucleotides matching TRBD1. Germline CDR1 reads GTSNPN; CDR2 reads SVGIG (reference sequence). The CDR3 spans 15 residues. J lost 1 base, V lost 4 bases, and 9 bases had no gene match. CDR3 bases: TGTGCCTGGACCCGTTTATGGGACAGCCAAGAGACCCAGTACTTC. This codes for CAWTRLWDSQETQYF.

CDR3 loop: CASRHRGGLTGELFF. In DNA, the CDR3 is TGTGCCAGCAGACACCGTGGGGGCCTCACCGGGGAGCTGTTTTTT. The chain couples TRBV11-2 to TRBJ2-2, with TRBD1 as a possible D gene (6 bases). The CDR3 totals 15 residues. From germline, CDR1 is SGHAT and CDR2 FQNNGV. Trimming took 6 bases from V and 4 from J, leaving 15 bases between them. Combining the CDR3 with reference TRBV11-2 and TRBJ2-2 gives the whole variable domain EAGVAQSPRYKIIEKRQSVAFWCNPISGHATLYWYQQILGQGPKLLIQFQNNGVVDDSQLPKDRFSAERLKGVDSTLKIQPAKLEDSAVYLCASRHRGGLTGELFFGEGSRLTVL.

This chain links TRBV7-3 with TRBJ2-3; tentative D call: TRBD2 (5 bases). This CDR3 contains 15 residues. CDR1 is SGHTA and CDR2 is FQGTGA in the germline V gene. V was shortened by 4 bases and J by 2 bases, with 13 bases between the two germline ends. The CDR3 reads CASSSDGGPTDTQYF. The CDR3 DNA reads as TGTGCCAGCAGCTCGGACGGAGGACCCACAGATACGCAGTATTTT.